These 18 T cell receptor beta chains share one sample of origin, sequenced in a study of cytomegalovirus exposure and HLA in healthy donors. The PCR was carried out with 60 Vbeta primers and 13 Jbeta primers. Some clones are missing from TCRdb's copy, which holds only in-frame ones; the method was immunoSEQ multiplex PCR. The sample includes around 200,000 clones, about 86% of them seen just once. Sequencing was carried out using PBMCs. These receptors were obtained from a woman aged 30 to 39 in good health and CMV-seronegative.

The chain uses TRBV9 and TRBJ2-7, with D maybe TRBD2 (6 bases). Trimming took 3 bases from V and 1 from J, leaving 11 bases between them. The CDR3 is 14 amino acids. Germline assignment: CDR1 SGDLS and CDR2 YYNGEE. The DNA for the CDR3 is TGTGCCAGCAGCGAGGGCGCGGGATCCTACGAGCAGTACTTC. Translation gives CASSEGAGSYEQYF.

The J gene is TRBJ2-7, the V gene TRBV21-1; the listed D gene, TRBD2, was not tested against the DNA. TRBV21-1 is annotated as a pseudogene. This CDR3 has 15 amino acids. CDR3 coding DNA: TGTGCCAGCAGCAAATTGACTAGCGGTATCTACGAGCAGTACTTC. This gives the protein CASSKLTSGIYEQYF.

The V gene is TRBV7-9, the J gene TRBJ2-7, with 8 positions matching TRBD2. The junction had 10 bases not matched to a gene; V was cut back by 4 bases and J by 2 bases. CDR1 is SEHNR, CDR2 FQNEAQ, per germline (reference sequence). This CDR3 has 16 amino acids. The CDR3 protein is CASSSPGGVDTYEQYF. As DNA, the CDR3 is TGTGCCAGCAGCTCTCCCGGGGGGGTTGACACCTACGAGCAGTACTTC.

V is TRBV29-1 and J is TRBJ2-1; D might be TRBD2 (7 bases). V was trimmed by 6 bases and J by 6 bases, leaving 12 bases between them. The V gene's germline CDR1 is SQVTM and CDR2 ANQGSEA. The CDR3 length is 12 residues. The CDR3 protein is CSVGGQSNEQFF. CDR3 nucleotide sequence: TGCAGCGTGGGGGGGCAGTCCAATGAGCAGTTCTTC.

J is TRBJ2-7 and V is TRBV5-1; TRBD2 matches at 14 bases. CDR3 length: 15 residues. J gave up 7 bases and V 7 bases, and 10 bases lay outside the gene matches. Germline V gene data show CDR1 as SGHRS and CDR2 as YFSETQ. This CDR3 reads CASSRLAGGPGEQYF. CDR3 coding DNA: TGCGCCAGCTCTCGACTAGCGGGAGGGCCGGGGGAGCAGTACTTC.

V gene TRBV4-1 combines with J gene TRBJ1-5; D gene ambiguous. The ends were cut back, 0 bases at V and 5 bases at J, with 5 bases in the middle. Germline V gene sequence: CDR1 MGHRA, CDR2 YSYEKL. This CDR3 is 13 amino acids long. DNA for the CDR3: TGCGCCAGCAGCCAAGATCTCGATCAGCCCCAGCATTTT. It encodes CASSQDLDQPQHF.

The CDR3 here is CASSLTSGGVPKETQYF. As DNA, the CDR3 is TGTGCCAGCAGCTTGACTAGCGGGGGGGTTCCTAAAGAGACCCAGTACTTC. The V and J genes are TRBV5-6 and TRBJ2-5; 13 nucleotides match TRBD2. The CDR3 is 17 amino acids. Germline CDR1 is SGHDT and CDR2 is YYEEEE. J was trimmed by 3 bases and V by 1 base; bases with no gene match: 6.

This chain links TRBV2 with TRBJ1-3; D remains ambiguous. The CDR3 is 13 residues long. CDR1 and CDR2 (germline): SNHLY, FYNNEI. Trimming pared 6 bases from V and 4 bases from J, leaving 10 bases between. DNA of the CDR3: TGTGCCAGCAGAGAGATTAAAGGAAACACCATATATTTT. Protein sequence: CASREIKGNTIYF.

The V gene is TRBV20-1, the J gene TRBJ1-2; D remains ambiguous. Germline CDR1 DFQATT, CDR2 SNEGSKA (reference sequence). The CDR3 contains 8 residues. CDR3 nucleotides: TGCACATACAATGGCTACACCTTC. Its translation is CTYNGYTF.

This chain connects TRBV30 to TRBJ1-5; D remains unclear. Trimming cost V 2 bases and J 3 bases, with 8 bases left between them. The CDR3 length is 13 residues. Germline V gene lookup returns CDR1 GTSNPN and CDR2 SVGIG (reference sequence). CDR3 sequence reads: CAWSPSYNQPQHF. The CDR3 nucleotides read TGTGCCTGGAGTCCCAGTTACAATCAGCCCCAGCATTTT.

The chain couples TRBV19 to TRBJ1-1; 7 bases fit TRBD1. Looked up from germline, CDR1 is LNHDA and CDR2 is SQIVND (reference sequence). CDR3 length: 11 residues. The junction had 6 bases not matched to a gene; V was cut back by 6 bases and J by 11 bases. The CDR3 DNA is TGTGCCAGTAGCTCAGGGGGGAGGGCTTTCTTT. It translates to CASSSGGRAFF.

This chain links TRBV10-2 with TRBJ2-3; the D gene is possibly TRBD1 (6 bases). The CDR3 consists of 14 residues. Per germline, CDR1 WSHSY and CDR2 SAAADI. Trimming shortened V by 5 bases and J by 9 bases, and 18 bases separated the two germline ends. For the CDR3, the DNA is TGCGCCAGCAGTCTCCATGGGACACGCGAGACGCAGTATTTT. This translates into CASSLHGTRETQYF.

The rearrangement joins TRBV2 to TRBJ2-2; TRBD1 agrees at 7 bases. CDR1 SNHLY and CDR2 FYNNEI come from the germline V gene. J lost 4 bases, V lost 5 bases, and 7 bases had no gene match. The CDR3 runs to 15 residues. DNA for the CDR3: TGTGCCAGCAGTATACAGGGGATTCGCACCGGGGAGCTGTTTTTT. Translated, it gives CASSIQGIRTGELFF.

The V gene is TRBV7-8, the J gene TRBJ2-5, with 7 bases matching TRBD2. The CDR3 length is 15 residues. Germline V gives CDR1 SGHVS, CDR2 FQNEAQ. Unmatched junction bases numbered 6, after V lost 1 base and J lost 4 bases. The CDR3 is CASSLVAGVGETQYF. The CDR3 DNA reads TGTGCCAGCAGCTTAGTGGCGGGAGTAGGAGAGACCCAGTACTTC.

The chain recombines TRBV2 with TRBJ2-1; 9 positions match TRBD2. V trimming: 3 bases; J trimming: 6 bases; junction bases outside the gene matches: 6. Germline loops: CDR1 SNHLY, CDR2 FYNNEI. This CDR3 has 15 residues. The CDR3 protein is CASSDRREGPNEQFF. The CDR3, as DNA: TGTGCCAGCAGTGACCGGCGGGAGGGCCCCAATGAGCAGTTCTTC.

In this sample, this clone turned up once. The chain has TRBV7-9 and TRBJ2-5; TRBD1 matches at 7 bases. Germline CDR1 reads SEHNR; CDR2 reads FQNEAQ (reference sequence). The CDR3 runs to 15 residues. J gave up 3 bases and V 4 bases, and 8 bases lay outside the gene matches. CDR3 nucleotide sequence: TGTGCCAGCAGCTCACGGACAGGTTGGGAAGAGACCCAGTACTTC. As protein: CASSSRTGWEETQYF.

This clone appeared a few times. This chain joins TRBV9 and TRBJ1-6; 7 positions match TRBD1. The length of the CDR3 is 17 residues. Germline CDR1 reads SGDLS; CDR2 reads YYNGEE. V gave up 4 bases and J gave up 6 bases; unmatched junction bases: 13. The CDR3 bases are TGTGCCAGCAGCTCTCTACCGAAGGGGGCGCTTAATTCACCCCTCCACTTT. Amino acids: CASSSLPKGALNSPLHF.

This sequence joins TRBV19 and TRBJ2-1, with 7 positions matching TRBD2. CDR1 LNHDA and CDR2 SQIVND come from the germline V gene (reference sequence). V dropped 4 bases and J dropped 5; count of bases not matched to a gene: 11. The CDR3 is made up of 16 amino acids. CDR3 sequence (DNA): TGTGCCAGTAGTAGAAGACAGAGAGCGGGGCACAATGAGCAGTTCTTC. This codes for CASSRRQRAGHNEQFF.